Following are 14 T cell receptor beta chains from one sample sequenced in a study of blood T cell repertoires in COVID-19. Produced via immunoSEQ multiplex PCR; TCRdb's table is partial and in-frame only. This repertoire shows under 350,000 clones, around 86% found once; its top ten account for 1.5% to 2%. Source material: PBMCs or T cells enriched from blood (not recorded which). The receptors were gathered from a woman aged 40 to 50 who had recovered from COVID-19.

The J gene is TRBJ2-1, the V gene TRBV7-2; a weak D match, TRBD2 (6 bases). The V end was cut by 3 bases, the J end by 4 bases, with 13 bases between. The V gene's germline CDR1 is SGHTA and CDR2 FQGNSA. This CDR3 has 15 residues. This chain's CDR3 is CASSLRASAYNEQFF. The DNA of the CDR3 is TGTGCCAGCAGCTTGCGGGCTAGCGCATACAATGAGCAGTTCTTC.

This clone was found once. The chain employs TRBV11-2 and TRBJ1-1, with D perhaps matching TRBD1 (6 bases). Germline-derived CDR1 and CDR2 are SGHAT and FQNNGV. The CDR3 has 15 residues. Between the trimmed V and J ends, which lost 4 bases and 1 base, there was a span of 13 bases. CDR3 loop: CASSSRTESNTEAFF. In nucleotides, the CDR3 is TGTGCCAGCAGCTCTAGGACAGAGTCGAACACTGAAGCTTTCTTT.

V and J are TRBV6-6 and TRBJ2-5, with 12 bases that match TRBD2. The CDR3 contains 14 residues. The germline V gene has CDR1 MNHNY and CDR2 SVGAGI (reference sequence). V dropped 6 bases and J dropped 5; count of bases not matched to a gene: 4. CDR3 nucleotide sequence: TGTGCCAGCAGGGACGGACTAGCGGGGGAGACCCAGTACTTC. It is translated as CASRDGLAGETQYF.

The chain joins TRBV12-5 to TRBJ1-2; perhaps TRBD1 as D (5 bases). CDR3 length equals 16 residues. V was pared by 6 bases and J by 5 bases, with 22 bases between. The germline V gene encodes CDR1 LGHNT and CDR2 FRNRAP. CDR3 sequence reads: CASGLIQDTILYGYTF. CDR3 sequence (DNA): TGTGCTAGTGGCCTCATCCAGGACACGATATTATATGGCTACACCTTC.

This sequence joins TRBV6-5 and TRBJ1-3; 8 bases line up with TRBD1. Germline V gene data show CDR1 as MNHEY and CDR2 as SVGAGI. V was clipped by 4 bases and J by 0 bases; unmatched bases: 5. The CDR3 covers 16 residues. CDR3 sequence: CASSSTGVTSGNTIYF. The CDR3 DNA reads TGTGCCAGCAGTTCGACAGGGGTGACCTCTGGAAACACCATATATTTT.

The chain carries TRBV11-2 and TRBJ1-1; D not resolved. Germline lookup yields CDR1 SGHAT and CDR2 FQNNGV. Trimming pared 5 bases from V and 5 bases from J, leaving 15 bases between. This CDR3 comprises 14 residues. CDR3 in amino acids: CASSRRQGGTEAFF. Here the CDR3 DNA reads TGTGCCAGCAGCCGAAGACAAGGAGGGACTGAAGCTTTCTTT.

The chain couples TRBV7-9 to TRBJ2-7; the match to TRBD1 covers 9 bases. Looked up from germline, CDR1 is SEHNR and CDR2 is FQNEAQ (reference sequence). The ends lost 2 bases at V and 3 bases at J; junction bases unmatched: 5. This CDR3 is 15 amino acids long. CDR3 amino acids: CASSLLGGQGYEQYF. DNA of the CDR3: TGTGCCAGCAGCTTATTAGGGGGACAGGGCTACGAGCAGTACTTC.

This clone has ten or more counts. The V call is TRBV2, the J call TRBJ2-1; 7 bases align to TRBD1. The CDR3 loop spans 17 amino acids. The V gene end was trimmed by 3 bases and the J gene end by 6 bases; junction bases not matched to a gene: 14. Germline V CDR1 and CDR2: SNHLY, FYNNEI. The chain's CDR3 is CASSDQATGQTINEQFF. CDR3 sequence (DNA): TGTGCCAGCAGTGACCAAGCGACGGGACAGACCATCAATGAGCAGTTCTTC.

This chain joins TRBV6-1 and TRBJ1-5; 9 nucleotides match TRBD1. V shed 4 bases, J shed 5 bases, and the junction held 9 bases outside the gene matches. The CDR3 sequence is 16 residues long. The germline V gene encodes CDR1 MNHNS and CDR2 SASEGT. The CDR3 nucleotides read TGTGCCAGCAGTGCCTCCGGGACAGGGTCGGATCAGCCCCAGCATTTT. It translates to CASSASGTGSDQPQHF.

The chain carries TRBV13 and TRBJ2-7; perhaps TRBD2 as D (6 bases). CDR1 is PRHDT, CDR2 FYEKMQ, per germline (reference sequence). Between the trimmed V and J ends, which lost 6 bases and 2 bases, there was a span of 17 bases. This CDR3 comprises 15 residues. The CDR3 DNA sequence: TGTGCCAGCAGTTCGACGGGACTCCGTGCCTACGAGCAGTACTTC. It yields the protein CASSSTGLRAYEQYF.

The CDR3 region has the DNA TGTGCCAGCAGCTTAGTAGGTGCTAGCGGGTTGTACAATGAGCAGTTCTTC. Amino acids: CASSLVGASGLYNEQFF. This chain links TRBV11-2 with TRBJ2-1, with TRBD2 identical over 8 bases. The V segment lost 1 base and the J segment 4 bases; nucleotides outside the gene matches: 9. Germline values: CDR1 SGHAT, CDR2 FQNNGV. The length of the CDR3 is 17 residues.

This chain connects TRBV18 to TRBJ2-5; TRBD1 might be the D (6 bases). Trimming took 4 bases from V and 5 from J, leaving 26 bases between them. CDR3 length equals 18 residues. CDR1 and CDR2 (germline): KGHSH, LQKENI. The CDR3 bases are TGTGCCAGCTCACTAATTACAGGGTCCACCGCCCAGGGGGAGACCCAGTACTTC. Amino acids: CASSLITGSTAQGETQYF.

The chain combines TRBV11-3 with TRBJ1-1; tentatively, D is TRBD1 (6 bases). CDR3 length: 15 residues. Germline V gene data show CDR1 as SGHNT and CDR2 as YENEEA. The V end lost 5 bases, the J end lost 4 bases, and 17 bases lay between the germline ends. The CDR3 DNA follows: TGTGCCAGCAGCCCATCAGGGGAGAGGAGCACTGAAGCTTTCTTT. It translates to CASSPSGERSTEAFF.

This sequence joins TRBV6-5 and TRBJ1-2; no reliable D call. CDR3 length: 12 residues. Germline assignment: CDR1 MNHEY and CDR2 SVGAGI. Between the trimmed V and J ends, which lost 8 bases and 4 bases, there was a span of 11 bases. The CDR3 is CASFGRTYGYTF. In DNA, the CDR3 is TGTGCCAGCTTTGGGAGGACCTATGGCTACACCTTC.